A single sample gave rise to the 20 T cell receptor beta chains below, sequenced in a study of CD8 T cells in Susac syndrome. The authors reverse transcribed roughly 0.5 to 1 ug RNA with random hexamers. TCRdb analysed the immunoSEQ multiplex PCR reads with MiXCR anew, one entry per CDR3 protein. The sample includes roughly 250,000 distinct CDR3 sequences, almost 97% of them seen just once. The sample taken for sequencing was CD4+ T cells from PBMCs. The source is a human donor with Susac syndrome.

This rearrangement joins TRBV29-1 to TRBJ2-1, with 8 bases aligning to TRBD2. The CDR3 is made up of 14 amino acids. Germline loops: CDR1 SQVTM, CDR2 ANQGSEA. The V and J ends lost 6 bases and 13 bases, in that order; junction bases with no gene match: 17. CDR3 sequence reads: CSVDTSGGSGSQFF. The DNA of the CDR3 is TGCAGCGTCGATACCTCTGGTGGGAGCGGGAGTCAGTTCTTC.

The chain carries TRBV30 and TRBJ2-7; D could derive from TRBD1 or TRBD2 (5 bases each). Trimming pared 3 bases from V and 6 bases from J, leaving 18 bases between. Germline CDR1 is GTSNPN and CDR2 is SVGIG (reference sequence). The CDR3 length is 14 residues. CDR3 protein: CAWRSGGPLAEQYF. The CDR3 DNA sequence: TGTGCCTGGAGGTCTGGGGGTCCTTTGGCCGAGCAGTACTTC. Together with reference TRBV30 and TRBJ2-7, the CDR3 gives the full variable domain: SQTIHQWPATLVQPVGSPLSLECTVEGTSNPNLYWYRQAAGRGLQLLFYSVGIGQISSEVPQNLSASRPQDRQFILSSKKLLLSDSGFYLCAWRSGGPLAEQYFGPGTRLTVT.

The CDR3 sequence is CASSLALAEWDEQFF. The CDR3, as DNA: TGTGCCAGCAGCTTAGCGCTTGCGGAATGGGATGAGCAGTTCTTC. The chain is built from TRBV11-1 and TRBJ2-1; D gene unclear. V shed 0 bases and J shed 8 bases, with 14 bases lying between them. Germline CDR1 is SGHAT and CDR2 is FQDESV (reference sequence). The CDR3 is 15 residues long.

The rearrangement joins TRBV6-1 to TRBJ2-7, with 12 bases lining up with TRBD2. Germline V gene data show CDR1 as MNHNS and CDR2 as SASEGT. The V and J ends lost 7 bases and 6 bases, in that order; junction bases with no gene match: 7. This CDR3 is built from 14 residues. CDR3 nucleotide sequence: TGTGCCAGCACGACTAGCGGGAGTCGGTTCGAGCAGTACTTC. It translates to CASTTSGSRFEQYF.

The chain combines TRBV6-5 with TRBJ2-5; 11 bases are shared with TRBD2. The CDR3 contains 17 residues. Unmatched junction bases numbered 9, after V lost 2 bases and J lost 4 bases. CDR1 is MNHEY and CDR2 is SVGAGI in the germline V gene. CDR3 region: CASSYQWSGLAGETQYF. CDR3 DNA sequence: TGTGCCAGCAGTTACCAATGGTCAGGACTAGCGGGAGAGACCCAGTACTTC.

This clonotype was observed once. The rearrangement uses TRBV12-3 or TRBV12-4 and TRBJ2-2, with 7 bases fitting TRBD1. The CDR3 consists of 15 residues. With 7 bases clipped from V and 4 bases from J, the junction kept 9 bases outside the gene matches. CDR3 sequence reads: CASTIRGGATGELFF. Here the CDR3 DNA reads TGTGCCAGCACCATTAGAGGGGGCGCCACCGGGGAGCTGTTTTTT.

The chain recombines TRBV4-1 with TRBJ2-1, with no clear D. This CDR3 region has 14 residues. CDR1 is MGHRA and CDR2 is YSYEKL in the germline V gene. Trimming cost V 0 bases and J 7 bases, with 10 bases left between them. The CDR3, as DNA: TGCGCCAGCAGCCAAGATGGCCCACAGAATGAGCAGTTCTTC. This encodes CASSQDGPQNEQFF.

This chain joins TRBV12-3 or TRBV12-4 and TRBJ2-7; 9 bases match TRBD2. The length of the CDR3 is 14 residues. The V and J ends lost 6 bases and 4 bases, in that order; junction bases with no gene match: 7. The CDR3 protein is CASRSSGSNYEQYF. The CDR3 DNA sequence: TGTGCCAGCAGAAGTAGCGGGAGTAATTACGAGCAGTACTTC.

This clonotype was found once. In DNA form, the CDR3 reads TGTGCCAGCAGTGTTTACCCCGGGGAGCTGTTTTTT. Amino acid sequence: CASSVYPGELFF. This chain uses TRBV25-1 with TRBJ2-2; D unresolved. CDR1 and CDR2 from the germline V gene are MGHDK and SYGVNS. This CDR3 comprises 12 residues. V was trimmed by 4 bases and J by 6 bases, leaving 6 bases between them.

This clonotype was observed a single time. This chain links TRBV6-6 with TRBJ1-5; D unresolved. The CDR3 spans 12 residues. Trimming removed 2 bases from V and 9 bases from J, with 8 bases in between. From germline, CDR1 is MNHNY and CDR2 SVGAGI (reference sequence). CDR3 nucleotides: TGTGCCAGCAGTTACGGAGACCTGCCCCAGCATTTT. Its translation is CASSYGDLPQHF.

The count of this clonotype is one. V is TRBV23-1 and J is TRBJ2-7; 9 bases fit TRBD1. TRBV23-1 is annotated as an ORF whose role is uncertain. The CDR3 spans 17 residues. J lost 3 bases, V lost 5 bases, and 14 bases had no gene match. For the CDR3, the DNA is TGCGCCAGCAGTAGCACAGACAGGGGGGGACCTTACTACGAGCAGTACTTC. Its translation is CASSSTDRGGPYYEQYF.

In its sample, this clonotype was seen once. This sequence joins TRBV20-1 and TRBJ2-3; D perhaps matches TRBD2 (5 bases). Germline V lookup: CDR1 DFQATT, CDR2 SNEGSKA (reference sequence). Trimming cost V 6 bases and J 2 bases, with 15 bases left between them. The CDR3 runs 14 residues. CDR3 nucleotide sequence: TGCAGTGCCGAGCGGACGTTCTCCACAGATACGCAGTATTTT. Its protein is CSAERTFSTDTQYF.

The CDR3 sequence is CSVVTSGGNIQYF. The CDR3 DNA follows: TGCAGCGTCGTTACTAGCGGGGGAAACATTCAGTACTTC. The chain combines TRBV29-1 with TRBJ2-4; 11 nucleotides match TRBD2. The CDR3 sequence is 13 residues long. V gave up 6 bases and J gave up 6 bases; unmatched junction bases: 4. Germline V gives CDR1 SQVTM, CDR2 ANQGSEA.

The chain links TRBV14 to TRBJ2-1, with D maybe TRBD2 (5 bases). V was clipped by 3 bases and J by 3 bases, with 9 bases between them. This CDR3 has 14 residues. Germline CDR1 SGHDN, CDR2 FVKESK. The CDR3 sequence is CASSHGLLYNEQFF. The CDR3 DNA reads TGTGCCAGCAGCCACGGACTGCTCTACAATGAGCAGTTCTTC.

The count of this clonotype is one. The rearrangement joins TRBV30 to TRBJ1-2; D unresolved. Trimming left V 3 bases short and J 8 bases short, with 13 bases between. The length of the CDR3 is 12 residues. From germline, CDR1 is GTSNPN and CDR2 SVGIG (reference sequence). The CDR3 spells CAWSLSTWGYTF. DNA for the CDR3: TGTGCCTGGAGCCTAAGCACTTGGGGCTACACCTTC. Full variable domain (rest looked up from reference TRBV30 and TRBJ1-2): SQTIHQWPATLVQPVGSPLSLECTVEGTSNPNLYWYRQAAGRGLQLLFYSVGIGQISSEVPQNLSASRPQDRQFILSSKKLLLSDSGFYLCAWSLSTWGYTFGSGTRLTVV.

The chain joins TRBV20-1 to TRBJ2-1; 10 bases agree with TRBD2. Germline assignment: CDR1 DFQATT and CDR2 SNEGSKA (reference sequence). Trimming cost V 1 base and J 4 bases; bases outside gene matches: 4. CDR3 length: 15 amino acids. In DNA, the CDR3 is TGCAGTGCTAGAGTAGCGGGAGGAGATTACAATGAGCAGTTCTTC. Amino acids: CSARVAGGDYNEQFF.

The J gene is TRBJ1-1, the V gene TRBV25-1; tentative D call: TRBD1 (5 bases). Trimming stripped 5 bases from V and 5 bases from J, with 15 bases between. The CDR3 extends over 14 amino acids. Germline assignment: CDR1 MGHDK and CDR2 SYGVNS. CDR3 amino acids: CASSIQGIGTEAFF. CDR3 bases: TGTGCCAGCAGTATCCAGGGAATTGGGACTGAAGCTTTCTTT.

The V call is TRBV28, the J call TRBJ1-2, with TRBD1 as a possible D gene (5 bases). Per the germline V gene, CDR1 is MDHEN and CDR2 is SYDVKM. This CDR3 contains 12 residues. Between the trimmed V and J ends, which lost 6 bases and 3 bases, there was a span of 8 bases. CDR3 sequence (DNA): TGTGCCAGCAGACAGACAGACTATGGCTACACCTTC. This encodes CASRQTDYGYTF.

In nucleotides, the CDR3 is TGTGCCAGCAGCCTCCAAGTTCCTAGCGGGGCAGATACGCAGTATTTT. Amino acids: CASSLQVPSGADTQYF. This chain joins TRBV14 and TRBJ2-3; TRBD2 matches at 9 bases. CDR1 and CDR2 (germline): SGHDN, FVKESK. The trim removed 4 bases at V and 4 bases at J, leaving 9 bases unmatched. This CDR3 comprises 16 residues.

This rearrangement joins TRBV7-8 to TRBJ2-4, with 7 positions matching TRBD2. Germline V CDR1 and CDR2: SGHVS, FQNEAQ. Trimming at V came to 5 bases and at J to 8 bases, leaving 12 bases not matched to a gene. The length of the CDR3 is 15 residues. CDR3 in amino acids: CASSTRRTRGHIQYF. The CDR3 coding sequence is TGTGCCAGCAGCACGAGGAGGACTAGGGGACACATTCAGTACTTC.